The 25 T cell receptor beta chains below were found in one sample sequenced in a study of spatial heterogeneity in lung cancer. Time point here: sample taken at primary tumor resection. Their cognate antigens are unknown. TCRdb processed the 5' RACE reads anew with MiXCR; each CDR3 protein has one entry. The sample includes 7,000 to 8,000 distinct CDR3 sequences, 7% to 10% of them seen just once. Findings and limits, study-wide: Tumoral mutation counts were tracked by counts of expanded intratumoral alpha and beta TCRs.

Sample: lung tumor tissue, taken at surgery. These receptors were taken from a male donor with early-stage non-small cell lung cancer.

For this clonotype: A clone one base away is much larger, so this may be a read error. The CDR3 carries no conserved terminal phenylalanine or tryptophan, so it likely arises from a read error. The V call is TRBV6-1, the J call TRBJ2-5; TRBD1 might be the D (5 bases). V lost 5 bases, J lost 2 bases, and 9 bases lay in between. Germline loops: CDR1 MNHNS, CDR2 SASEGT. The CDR3 loop spans 13 amino acids. The CDR3 DNA reads as TGTGCCAGCAGTAGAGACAGACAAGAGACCCAGTACTAC. Translating gives CASSRDRQETQYY.

The chain links TRBV7-7 to TRBJ2-1; D gene uncertain. The CDR3 length is 14 residues. V lost 0 bases and J 0 bases, leaving 3 bases between the germline ends. Germline V CDR1 and CDR2: SSHAT, FNYEAQ (reference sequence). CDR3 coding DNA: TGTGCCAGCAGCTTAGCGGGCTCCTACAATGAGCAGTTCTTC. This translates into CASSLAGSYNEQFF.

Within the sample, this clonotype is medium-sized (0.01 to 0.1%). This chain uses TRBV24-1 with TRBJ2-1, with 9 positions matching TRBD1. This CDR3 comprises 18 residues. With 3 bases clipped from V and 3 bases from J, the junction kept 11 bases outside the gene matches. Germline V gene lookup returns CDR1 KGHDR and CDR2 SFDVKD. DNA for the CDR3: TGTGCCACCAGTGATCCGCCCTCCGGGACAGGGAACTACAATGAGCAGTTCTTC. Its protein product is CATSDPPSGTGNYNEQFF.

This rearrangement joins TRBV29-1 to TRBJ2-1; D uncertain. The CDR3 extends over 13 amino acids. Trimming took off 3 bases at V and 4 bases at J, with 10 bases between the two ends. Germline CDR1 reads SQVTM; CDR2 reads ANQGSEA. The CDR3 nucleotides read TGCAGCGTTGATCCGGCCCTTTACAATGAGCAGTTCTTC. The encoded protein is CSVDPALYNEQFF.

The chain has TRBV10-3 and TRBJ2-5, with 16 bases identical to TRBD2. Germline assignment: CDR1 ENHRY and CDR2 SYGVKD. V lost 2 bases and J lost 4; bases outside the gene matches: 7. The CDR3 runs to 18 residues. CDR3 DNA: TGTGCCATCAGTGAGCCGGGACTAGCGGGAGGGCCTCGAGAGACCCAGTACTTC. Translating gives CAISEPGLAGGPRETQYF.

In this sample, this clonotype turned up many times. For the CDR3, the DNA is TGTGCCAGCAGTTTTGTTGTCATGAACACTGAAGCTTTCTTT. Its protein product is CASSFVVMNTEAFF. The J gene is TRBJ1-1, the V gene TRBV28, with D unclear. Germline V gene sequence: CDR1 MDHEN, CDR2 SYDVKM. Trimming cost V 3 bases and J 0 bases, with 8 bases left between them. CDR3 length equals 14 residues.

Notes on this clonotype: It may be a read error: a sequence one base away is much more abundant. The CDR3: CASGLDRNTEAFF. Written as DNA, the CDR3 is TGTGCCAGCGGCCTGGACAGAAACACTGAAGCTTTCTTT. The V call is TRBV5-4, the J call TRBJ1-1, with D tentatively TRBD1 (6 bases). V was pared by 7 bases and J by 2 bases, with 12 bases between. The germline gives CDR1 SGHNT, CDR2 YYREEE (reference sequence). This CDR3 has 13 amino acids.

This clonotype has ten or more counts. The chain combines TRBV5-4 with TRBJ2-7; 7 bases agree with TRBD1. The CDR3 is made up of 13 amino acids. V was clipped by 2 bases and J by 2 bases; unmatched bases: 1. Germline V gene lookup returns CDR1 SGHNT and CDR2 YYREEE (reference sequence). This CDR3 is CASSFGQAYEQYF. CDR3 nucleotides: TGTGCCAGCAGCTTCGGACAGGCCTACGAGCAGTACTTC.

Sample share makes this clonotype medium-sized. The gene calls are TRBV5-1 and TRBJ2-7, with TRBD1 matching 7 bases. Trimming cost V 4 bases and J 1 base; bases outside gene matches: 8. Germline V CDR1 and CDR2: SGHRS, YFSETQ. CDR3 length: 15 amino acids. The CDR3 DNA reads as TGCGCCAGCAGCAAAAATACAGGGGATTCCTACGAGCAGTACTTC. Its protein is CASSKNTGDSYEQYF.

This clonotype was found many times. The V call is TRBV12-3 or TRBV12-4, the J call TRBJ2-5; 11 bases fit TRBD2. The CDR3 consists of 17 residues. The trim removed 4 bases at V and 5 bases at J, leaving 12 bases unmatched. As DNA, the CDR3 is TGTGCCAGCAGTTCCATCTTTAGCGGGAGGGCCGGGGAGACCCAGTACTTC. It is translated as CASSSIFSGRAGETQYF.

This clonotype appeared many times. V and J are TRBV7-9 and TRBJ2-3, with D perhaps given as TRBD1 or TRBD2 (5 bases each). The germline V gene has CDR1 SEHNR and CDR2 FQNEAQ (reference sequence). V was cut by 5 bases and J by 4 bases, with 10 bases left in between. The CDR3 spans 13 residues. The CDR3 bases are TGTGCCAGCAGCCCGAGGGGCCCAGATACGCAGTATTTT. This translates into CASSPRGPDTQYF. Filled out from reference TRBV7-9 and TRBJ2-3, the complete variable domain reads DTGVSQNPRHKITKRGQNVTFRCDPISEHNRLYWYRQTLGQGPEFLTYFQNEAQLEKSRLLSDRFSAERPKGSFSTLEIQRTEQGDSAMYLCASSPRGPDTQYFGPGTRLTVL.

This clonotype ranks as medium-sized (0.01 to 0.1%). CDR3 loop: CASSPTSGSNFGEQYF. The DNA of the CDR3 is TGTGCCAGCAGCCCGACTAGCGGGAGCAATTTCGGCGAGCAGTACTTC. The V and J genes are TRBV3-1 and TRBJ2-7; TRBD2 matches 12 bases. Germline V gene data show CDR1 as LGHDT and CDR2 as YNNKEL (reference sequence). With V trimmed by 4 bases and J by 6 bases, 10 bases remained unmatched. The CDR3 loop spans 16 amino acids.

By share, this clonotype ranks as medium-sized. The genes are TRBV7-9 and TRBJ2-5; D tentatively reads TRBD1 or TRBD2 (7 bases each). Germline V gene lookup returns CDR1 SEHNR and CDR2 FQNEAQ (reference sequence). The ends were cut back, 5 bases at V and 0 bases at J, with 19 bases in the middle. This CDR3 is 17 amino acids long. CDR3 nucleotide sequence: TGTGCCAGCAGCACAACCTACAGGGGAGGGTACCAAGAGACCCAGTACTTC. It translates to CASSTTYRGGYQETQYF.

This clonotype counts as medium-sized (0.01 to 0.1%). The rearrangement joins TRBV6-5 to TRBJ2-1; 12 bases align to TRBD2. The CDR3 extends over 15 amino acids. Unmatched junction bases numbered 7, after V lost 6 bases and J lost 7 bases. The germline V gene has CDR1 MNHEY and CDR2 SVGAGI. In DNA form, the CDR3 reads TGTGCCAGCAGCCGACTAGCGGGAGATATTAATGAGCAGTTCTTC. As protein: CASSRLAGDINEQFF.

This clonotype has ten or more counts. The chain employs TRBV5-5 and TRBJ2-2; 9 bases align to TRBD2. The CDR3 consists of 15 residues. J was trimmed by 6 bases and V by 0 bases; bases with no gene match: 3. The germline gives CDR1 SGHKS, CDR2 YYEKEE (reference sequence). CDR3 sequence: CASSLVAGAAGELFF. CDR3 DNA: TGTGCCAGCAGCTTGGTAGCGGGAGCGGCCGGGGAGCTGTTTTTT.

This clonotype was counted ten times or more. The chain links TRBV2 to TRBJ2-5, with 9 bases identical to TRBD1. This CDR3 spans 15 amino acids. Germline trimming cut 4 bases from V and 4 bases from J; bases unmatched to any gene: 7. Germline lookup yields CDR1 SNHLY and CDR2 FYNNEI. In DNA, the CDR3 is TGTGCCAGCAGTGCGTTGACAGGGGGGGCAGAGACCCAGTACTTC. Translating it yields CASSALTGGAETQYF.

In this sample, this clonotype is medium-sized (0.01 to 0.1%). This sequence joins TRBV12-3 or TRBV12-4 and TRBJ1-2; possible D gene TRBD1, 5 bases. CDR3 length equals 14 residues. V shed 3 bases and J shed 5 bases, with 13 bases lying between them. This CDR3 is CASSFRGEGYGYTF. The CDR3 region has the DNA TGTGCCAGCAGTTTTAGGGGCGAGGGTTATGGCTACACCTTC.

This clonotype was detected many times. The V call is TRBV7-2, the J call TRBJ1-1; weak D call: TRBD1 (5 bases). V gave up 10 bases and J gave up 0 bases, with 15 bases separating them. Per the germline V gene, CDR1 is SGHTA and CDR2 is FQGNSA. CDR3 size: 14 residues. The CDR3 sequence: CATSLGRVNTEAFF. CDR3 bases: TGTGCCACTAGTCTGGGACGGGTGAACACTGAAGCTTTCTTT.

At least ten counts were recorded for this clonotype. The chain employs TRBV6-1 and TRBJ2-3, with D unclear. Germline CDR1 and CDR2: MNHNS and SASEGT. The V end was cut by 1 base, the J end by 4 bases, with 9 bases between. This CDR3 has 14 amino acids. CDR3 amino acids: CASSEGLTADTQYF. The CDR3 DNA reads as TGTGCCAGCAGTGAAGGGCTAACGGCAGATACGCAGTATTTT.

This clonotype is judged medium-sized. V is TRBV10-3 and J is TRBJ2-6; D is tentatively TRBD1 or TRBD2 (5 bases each). Germline V CDR1 and CDR2: ENHRY, SYGVKD. Trimming cost V 8 bases and J 0 bases, with 5 bases left between them. There are 13 residues in the CDR3. CDR3 coding DNA: TGTGCCATCGGGGGCTCTGGGGCCAACGTCCTGACTTTC. Translation: CAIGGSGANVLTF.

This clonotype is classed as medium-sized. The V gene is TRBV7-9, the J gene TRBJ2-1; 9 bases map to TRBD2. V lost 0 bases and J lost 2; bases outside the gene matches: 2. This CDR3 contains 16 residues. The germline V gene has CDR1 SEHNR and CDR2 FQNEAQ (reference sequence). The CDR3 region is CASSLALAGTYNEQFF. In nucleotides, the CDR3 is TGTGCCAGCAGCTTAGCCCTAGCGGGAACCTACAATGAGCAGTTCTTC.

This clonotype is medium-sized in the sample. The chain recombines TRBV27 with TRBJ1-5; D is uncertain. Germline CDR1 and CDR2: MNHEY and SMNVEV (reference sequence). Trimming took 5 bases from V and 10 from J, leaving 15 bases between them. This CDR3 has 13 residues. Here the CDR3 DNA reads TGTGCCAGCAGTCTACACGCCCTTCGCCCCCAGCATTTT. As protein: CASSLHALRPQHF.

The chain combines TRBV6-1 with TRBJ2-2; D call uncertain. Germline assignment: CDR1 MNHNS and CDR2 SASEGT. CDR3 size: 12 residues. V was shortened by 8 bases and J by 0 bases, with 4 bases between the two germline ends. CDR3 residues: CASQSNTGELFF. As DNA, the CDR3 is TGTGCCAGCCAGTCGAACACCGGGGAGCTGTTTTTT.

A remark on this clonotype: A much bigger clone sits one base away, suggesting this may be a read error. The chain employs TRBV28 and TRBJ2-1, with a possible D match to TRBD1 (7 bases). The CDR3 spans 16 residues. Looked up from germline, CDR1 is MDHEN and CDR2 is SYDVKM. The DNA of the CDR3 is TGTACCAGCAGTTTAGGCGGGGCAGGGGGGATCAATGAGCAGTTCTTC. The encoded protein is CTSSLGGAGGINEQFF.

The table lists this clonotype with many counts. This chain connects TRBV10-3 to TRBJ2-7, with D perhaps TRBD1 (6 bases). Trimming took 7 bases from V and 3 from J, leaving 7 bases between them. Germline CDR1 ENHRY, CDR2 SYGVKD. The CDR3 totals 11 residues. This CDR3 reads CAIKGVYEQYF. CDR3 DNA: TGTGCCATCAAGGGGGTCTACGAGCAGTACTTC.